Presented here are 22 T cell receptor beta chains from one specimen sequenced in a study of blood T cell repertoires in COVID-19. TCRdb keeps only in-frame clones here, not all; method: immunoSEQ multiplex PCR. The data show 180,000 or so clones, about 87% seen once. What was sequenced was peripheral blood. All receptors come from a man in his forties with active or convalescent COVID-19.

J is TRBJ1-5 and V is TRBV27, with 7 bases lining up with TRBD1. This CDR3 region has 12 residues. Germline CDR1 is MNHEY and CDR2 is SMNVEV (reference sequence). The CDR3 reads CAAGQLYQPQHF. The CDR3 nucleotides read TGTGCGGCGGGACAGTTATATCAGCCCCAGCATTTT.

The gene calls are TRBV30 and TRBJ1-1; TRBD1 matches at 11 bases. Germline assignment: CDR1 GTSNPN and CDR2 SVGIG (reference sequence). CDR3 length: 16 residues. V lost 2 bases and J lost 1; bases outside the gene matches: 6. CDR3 in amino acids: CAWSTGTGGKNTEAFF. CDR3 bases: TGTGCCTGGAGTACGGGGACAGGGGGTAAGAACACTGAAGCTTTCTTT.

The chain's CDR3 is CASSLDRANTEAFF. The CDR3 DNA reads as TGTGCCAGCAGCTTAGATCGAGCGAACACTGAAGCTTTCTTT. V is TRBV7-2 and J is TRBJ1-1; D remains unclear. V was shortened by 1 base and J by 1 base, with 7 bases between the two germline ends. This CDR3 has 14 residues. The V gene's germline CDR1 is SGHTA and CDR2 FQGNSA.

V is TRBV2 and J is TRBJ1-1; TRBD1 matches 9 bases. The CDR3 runs to 14 residues. Germline assignment: CDR1 SNHLY and CDR2 FYNNEI. J was trimmed by 4 bases and V by 4 bases; bases with no gene match: 4. The CDR3 DNA follows: TGTGCCAGCAGTGCCGTGACAGGGGGCACTGAAGCTTTCTTT. Residues: CASSAVTGGTEAFF. The full variable domain, completed using reference TRBV2 and TRBJ1-1, is EPEVTQTPSHQVTQMGQEVILRCVPISNHLYFYWYRQILGQKVEFLVSFYNNEISEKSEIFDDQFSVERPDGSNFTLKIRSTKLEDSAMYFCASSAVTGGTEAFFGQGTRLTVV.

This clone was seen more than once but under ten times. The CDR3 spells CAWRGPGGDTGELFF. The CDR3 coding sequence is TGTGCCTGGCGCGGACCCGGGGGGGACACCGGGGAGCTGTTTTTT. The rearrangement joins TRBV30 to TRBJ2-2, with 8 bases lining up with TRBD2. This CDR3 spans 15 amino acids. Unmatched junction bases numbered 8, after V lost 5 bases and J lost 3 bases. Germline CDR1 reads GTSNPN; CDR2 reads SVGIG (reference sequence). Full variable domain (missing parts from reference TRBV30 and TRBJ2-2): SQTIHQWPATLVQPVGSPLSLECTVEGTSNPNLYWYRQAAGRGLQLLFYSVGIGQISSEVPQNLSASRPQDRQFILSSKKLLLSDSGFYLCAWRGPGGDTGELFFGEGSRLTVL.

The chain uses TRBV11-2 and TRBJ2-2, with 10 bases that match TRBD1. Germline CDR1 and CDR2: SGHAT and FQNNGV. The trim removed 7 bases at V and 6 bases at J, leaving 14 bases unmatched. The CDR3 is 17 residues long. The CDR3 DNA is TGTGCCAGCACCTTTAACCTGGGGACAGGGGACTCCGGGGAGCTGTTTTTT. This codes for CASTFNLGTGDSGELFF.

The CDR3 loop reads CASSELNRGAKNIQYF. CDR3 DNA: TGTGCCAGCAGTGAACTCAATAGGGGGGCCAAAAACATTCAGTACTTC. The J gene is TRBJ2-4, the V gene TRBV6-1; D may be TRBD1 (6 bases). This CDR3 region has 16 residues. V was shortened by 2 bases and J by 1 base, with 12 bases between the two germline ends. CDR1 MNHNS and CDR2 SASEGT come from the germline V gene.

The rearrangement joins TRBV9 to TRBJ1-2; D remains ambiguous. CDR3 length: 12 residues. V was pared by 2 bases and J by 5 bases, with 7 bases between. CDR1 is SGDLS, CDR2 YYNGEE, per germline. This chain's CDR3 is CASSVGLYGYTF. The CDR3 region has the DNA TGTGCCAGCAGCGTCGGGTTATATGGCTACACCTTC.

The chain couples TRBV11-3 to TRBJ1-1, with 8 nucleotides matching TRBD1. Germline V lookup: CDR1 SGHNT, CDR2 YENEEA. V lost 4 bases, J lost 6 bases, and 4 bases stayed unmatched. The CDR3 has 13 amino acids. CDR3 nucleotide sequence: TGTGCCAGCAGCTACGGACAGGGCTCTGAAGCTTTCTTT. This gives the protein CASSYGQGSEAFF.

This clone has at least ten counts. The V gene is TRBV4-2, the J gene TRBJ2-5, with TRBD2 identical over 8 bases. Germline loops: CDR1 LGHNA, CDR2 YNFKEQ. The CDR3 is 15 amino acids. V lost 0 bases, J lost 1 base, and 1 base stayed unmatched. CDR3 bases: TGTGCCAGCAGCCAAGATCGGGGGGGCCAAGAGACCCAGTACTTC. The encoded protein is CASSQDRGGQETQYF.

As for this clone: A much larger clone differs by one base, so this may be a read error. J is TRBJ2-7 and V is TRBV7-8, with a tentative D call TRBD2 (5 bases). The V gene's germline CDR1 is SGHVS and CDR2 FQNEAQ. Trimming shortened V by 5 bases and J by 4 bases, and 15 bases separated the two germline ends. CDR3 length: 14 residues. CDR3 nucleotide sequence: TGTGCCAGCAGCCTTGAACAGAGGGTATACGAGCAGTACTTC. Translating it yields CASSLEQRVYEQYF.

The chain employs TRBV23-1 and TRBJ1-1; D unresolved. Being an ORF, TRBV23-1 has a function that is uncertain. Trimming cost V 6 bases and J 3 bases, with 20 bases left between them. The CDR3 sequence is 16 residues long. CDR3 bases: TGCGCCAGCAGACTCAGCGTCCGGGGTGTGTACACTGAAGCTTTCTTT. Protein product: CASRLSVRGVYTEAFF.

This clone was counted a single time. This chain links TRBV19 with TRBJ1-1; possibly TRBD1 for D (5 bases). Germline loops: CDR1 LNHDA, CDR2 SQIVND (reference sequence). Trimming shortened V by 7 bases and J by 4 bases, and 16 bases separated the two germline ends. This CDR3 spans 14 amino acids. CDR3 protein: CASILGGTGTEAFF. The DNA of the CDR3 is TGTGCCAGTATCCTGGGGGGGACGGGCACTGAAGCTTTCTTT.

The rearrangement uses TRBV19 and TRBJ1-5; TRBD1 aligns across 11 bases. Per the germline V gene, CDR1 is LNHDA and CDR2 is SQIVND (reference sequence). The CDR3 has 14 residues. Unmatched junction bases numbered 7, after V lost 10 bases and J lost 5 bases. DNA for the CDR3: TGTGCCACCCTGGGGGGACAGGGGGATCAGCCCCAGCATTTT. This codes for CATLGGQGDQPQHF.

The rearrangement uses TRBV10-3 and TRBJ2-7; TRBD1 agrees at 7 bases. V lost 6 bases, J lost 4 bases, and 9 bases stayed unmatched. The CDR3 length is 14 residues. Germline CDR1 reads ENHRY; CDR2 reads SYGVKD. Here the CDR3 DNA reads TGTGCCATCAGGCCACCCGGGACAGTGTACGAGCAGTACTTC. This sequence encodes CAIRPPGTVYEQYF.

In the case of this clone: Other DNA sequences from this sample encode an identical CDR3 as well. V gene TRBV2 combines with J gene TRBJ1-1; 7 bases line up with TRBD1. V shed 6 bases, J shed 1 base, and the junction held 2 bases outside the gene matches. The CDR3 contains 13 residues. The V gene's germline CDR1 is SNHLY and CDR2 FYNNEI. CDR3 protein: CASSQGENTEAFF. The CDR3 DNA follows: TGTGCCAGCAGCCAGGGGGAGAACACTGAAGCTTTCTTT.

The V call is TRBV29-1, the J call TRBJ2-7, with 7 bases matching TRBD1. The germline gives CDR1 SQVTM, CDR2 ANQGSEA. With 4 bases clipped from V and 6 bases from J, the junction kept 21 bases outside the gene matches. This CDR3 is 17 amino acids long. CDR3 sequence reads: CSVAGTESQSAVSEQYF. Here the CDR3 DNA reads TGCAGCGTTGCCGGGACAGAGAGCCAGTCAGCCGTCTCCGAGCAGTACTTC.

The V and J genes are TRBV7-9 and TRBJ1-4; the D is unclear. Germline CDR1 and CDR2: SEHNR and FQNEAQ (reference sequence). With 5 bases removed from V and 4 bases from J, the gap between germline ends came to 14 bases. There are 15 residues in the CDR3. CDR3 region: CASSPGGQLNEKLFF. DNA of the CDR3: TGTGCCAGCAGCCCAGGCGGGCAGCTTAATGAAAAACTGTTTTTT.

This clone was recorded once. J is TRBJ2-5 and V is TRBV30; maybe TRBD2 (6 bases). Trimming shortened V by 7 bases and J by 4 bases, and 16 bases separated the two germline ends. The CDR3 has 13 amino acids. CDR1 is GTSNPN, CDR2 SVGIG, per germline (reference sequence). CDR3 protein: CASAGIGPETQYF. In DNA form, the CDR3 reads TGTGCCTCGGCGGGGATAGGGCCAGAGACCCAGTACTTC.

The chain couples TRBV30 to TRBJ1-4; D remains ambiguous. CDR1 and CDR2 (germline): GTSNPN, SVGIG (reference sequence). The CDR3 covers 12 residues. The CDR3 DNA reads TGTGGGGGAGTTGCAACTAATGAAAAACTGTTTTTT. Translated, it gives CGGVATNEKLFF.

CDR3 in amino acids: CASSPRTSSSTDTQYF. CDR3 DNA: TGTGCCAGCTCACCCCGGACTAGTTCTAGCACAGATACGCAGTATTTT. This chain uses TRBV18 with TRBJ2-3, with TRBD2 identical over 7 bases. The junction had 6 bases not matched to a gene; V was cut back by 3 bases and J by 0 bases. CDR1 and CDR2 (germline): KGHSH, LQKENI. This CDR3 has 16 amino acids.

This chain links TRBV15 with TRBJ1-4, with D possibly matching TRBD1 (6 bases). V lost 0 bases, J lost 11 bases, and 10 bases lay in between. The germline V gene encodes CDR1 LNHNV and CDR2 YYDKDF (reference sequence). The CDR3 length is 13 residues. In nucleotides, the CDR3 is TGTGCCACCAGCAGAGATCTCCAGGGGAAACTGTTTTTT. Residues: CATSRDLQGKLFF.